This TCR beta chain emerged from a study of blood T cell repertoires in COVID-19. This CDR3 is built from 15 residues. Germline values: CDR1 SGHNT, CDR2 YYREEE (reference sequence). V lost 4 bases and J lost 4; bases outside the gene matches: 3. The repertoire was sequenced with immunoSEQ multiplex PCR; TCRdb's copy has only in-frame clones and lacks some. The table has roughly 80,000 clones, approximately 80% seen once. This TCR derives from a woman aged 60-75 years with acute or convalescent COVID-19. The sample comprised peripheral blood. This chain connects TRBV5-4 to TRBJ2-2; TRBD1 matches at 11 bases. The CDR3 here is CASSAGTGGTGELFF. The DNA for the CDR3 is TGTGCCAGCAGCGCCGGGACAGGGGGCACCGGGGAGCTGTTTTTT.